These T cell receptor beta chains were read from a single sample in a study of Ad26.COV2.S vaccination and SARS-CoV-2 variants. Sequenced by immunoSEQ multiplex PCR; TCRdb stores in-frame clones only, minus some. Found here are around 300,000 clones, about 90% of them singletons; the top ten hold over 5%. The sample here was peripheral blood, taken in a trial of Ad26.COV2.S vaccine versus placebo. The receptors here all came from a person aged 18-65 years who received the Ad26.COV2.S COVID-19 vaccine or a placebo. CDR3s include the opening cysteine and the closing phenylalanine or tryptophan. Fields, in order: V gene, D gene, clone size, J gene, CDR3 DNA, CDR3 protein. D genes are given only for firm matches. Size tells how often a clone was seen (once, few, many) or the class of an expanded clone, and some rows leave it out.

>TRBV7-8|.|few|TRBJ2-7
TGTGCCAGCAGTCCCCAGCCGGGGGCCGTATTGAGGGAGCAGTACTTC
CASSPQPGAVLREQYF
>TRBV11-3|.|.|TRBJ2-5
TGTGCCAGCAGCTTAGTGACAGCGGGGACCCAGTACTTC
CASSLVTAGTQYF
>TRBV28|.|.|TRBJ1-6
TGTGCCAGCACAGGGGAAGGAAATTCACCCCTCCACTTT
CASTGEGNSPLHF
>TRBV6-1|.|.|TRBJ1-3
TGTGCCAGCAGTGAATGGTCGGCGGCTCTCTCTGGAAACACCATATATTTT
CASSEWSAALSGNTIYF
>TRBV19|.|.|TRBJ1-5
TGTGCCAGCGGGGCTTATAGCAATCAGCCCCAGCATTTT
CASGAYSNQPQHF
>TRBV11-2|.|.|TRBJ1-1
TGTGCCAGCAGCTTAGTCAGCGACAGACATAACACTGAAGCTTTCTTT
CASSLVSDRHNTEAFF
>TRBV7-2|.|.|TRBJ2-3
TGTGCCAGCAGCCCTCAGGGGAAGGTTCAGTATTTT
CASSPQGKVQYF
>TRBV2|.|.|TRBJ1-6
TGTGCCAGCAGTGCAAACGGTCCATCATCACCCCTCCACTTT
CASSANGPSSPLHF
>TRBV4-3|TRBD1|.|TRBJ1-1
TGCGCCAGCAGCCGCGTACAGGGGCTGACCACTGAAGCTTTCTTT
CASSRVQGLTTEAFF
>TRBV4-3|.|.|TRBJ2-1
TGCGCCAGCAGCCAAGATTTTGGCGGATCCTACAATGAGCAGTTCTTC
CASSQDFGGSYNEQFF
>TRBV28|.|.|TRBJ1-2
TGTGCCAGCAGTTTACAGTCTCCGACAGGATCTATTGGCTACACCTTC
CASSLQSPTGSIGYTF
>TRBV2|.|.|TRBJ2-7
TGTGCCAGCAGTGAAATGGCGGCAGGGAGCTCCTACGAGCAGTACTTC
CASSEMAAGSSYEQYF
>TRBV27|TRBD1|.|TRBJ2-7
TGTGCCAGCAGTTTCGGACAGGATACTACATACGAGCAGTACTTC
CASSFGQDTTYEQYF
>TRBV15|.|.|TRBJ1-1
TGTGCCACCAGCAGAGACGAGAACACTGAAGCTTTCTTT
CATSRDENTEAFF
>TRBV27|.|few|TRBJ2-7
TGTGCCAGCAGTTTATCGGGAGGCGAGCAGTACTTC
CASSLSGGEQYF
>TRBV18|.|.|TRBJ2-1
TGTGCCAGCTCACCACCGAACGGATACAATGAGCAGTTCTTC
CASSPPNGYNEQFF
>TRBV18|TRBD2|.|TRBJ2-3
TGTGCCAGCCCGGACGGGGGGACGCAGTATTTT
CASPDGGTQYF
>TRBV9|.|.|TRBJ1-1
TGTGCCAGCAGCCCGAGGCAGTCCTACACTGAAGCTTTCTTT
CASSPRQSYTEAFF
>TRBV9|.|.|TRBJ1-5
TGTGCCAGCAGCGTAGGCGATATTAGCAATCAGCCCCAGCATTTT
CASSVGDISNQPQHF
>TRBV18|.|.|TRBJ1-1
TGTGCCAGCTCACCCGCCCCGGGAGTTGAAGCTTTCTTT
CASSPAPGVEAFF
>TRBV21-1|.|.|TRBJ2-6
TGTGCCAGCAGCAAAGTGTTCCGACAGGGGGCAGGTGGGTCTGGGGCCAACGTCCTGACTTTC
CASSKVFRQGAGGSGANVLTF
>TRBV11-2|.|.|TRBJ1-2
TGTGCCAGCAGCTTAGATGGGGTCGTCGGCTATGGCTACACCTTC
CASSLDGVVGYGYTF
>TRBV12-3/TRBV12-4|.|.|TRBJ2-4
TGTGCCAGCAGTATCAGGGGATGGGACATTCAGTACTTC
CASSIRGWDIQYF